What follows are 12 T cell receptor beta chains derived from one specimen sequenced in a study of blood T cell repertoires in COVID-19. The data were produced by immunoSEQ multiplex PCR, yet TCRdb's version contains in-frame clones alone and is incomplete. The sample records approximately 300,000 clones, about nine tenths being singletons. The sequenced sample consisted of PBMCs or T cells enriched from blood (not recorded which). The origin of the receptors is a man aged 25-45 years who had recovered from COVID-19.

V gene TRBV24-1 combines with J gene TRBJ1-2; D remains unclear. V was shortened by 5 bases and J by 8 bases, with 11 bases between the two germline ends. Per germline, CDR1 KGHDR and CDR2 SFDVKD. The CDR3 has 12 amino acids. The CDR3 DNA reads TGTGCCACCAGTGTAGACCCGGGGGGCTACACCTTC. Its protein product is CATSVDPGGYTF.

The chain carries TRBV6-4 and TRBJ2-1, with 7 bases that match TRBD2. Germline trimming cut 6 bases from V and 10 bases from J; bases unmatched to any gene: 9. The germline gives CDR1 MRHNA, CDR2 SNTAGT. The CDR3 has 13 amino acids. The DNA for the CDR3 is TGTGCCAGCAGCGGATGGGGGGGAAACGAGCAGTTCTTC. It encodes CASSGWGGNEQFF.

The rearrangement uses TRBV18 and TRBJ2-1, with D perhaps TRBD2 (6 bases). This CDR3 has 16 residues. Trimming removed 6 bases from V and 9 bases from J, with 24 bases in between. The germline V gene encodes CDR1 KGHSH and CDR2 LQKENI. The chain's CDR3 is CASSRRDSSAGGEQFF. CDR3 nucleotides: TGTGCCAGCTCCCGACGGGACTCAAGTGCCGGGGGTGAGCAGTTCTTC.

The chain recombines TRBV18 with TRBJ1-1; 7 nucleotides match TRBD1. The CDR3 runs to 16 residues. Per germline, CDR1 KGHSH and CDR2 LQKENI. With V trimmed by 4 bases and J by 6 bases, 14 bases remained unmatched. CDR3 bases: TGTGCCAGCTCACTCGGCCGGACAGGACTGTATCCTGAAGCTTTCTTT. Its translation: CASSLGRTGLYPEAFF.

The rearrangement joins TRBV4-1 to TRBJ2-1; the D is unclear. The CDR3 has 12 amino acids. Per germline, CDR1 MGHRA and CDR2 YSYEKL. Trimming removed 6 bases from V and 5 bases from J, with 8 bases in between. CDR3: CASRSFDNEQFF. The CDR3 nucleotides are TGCGCCAGCAGGTCTTTCGACAATGAGCAGTTCTTC.

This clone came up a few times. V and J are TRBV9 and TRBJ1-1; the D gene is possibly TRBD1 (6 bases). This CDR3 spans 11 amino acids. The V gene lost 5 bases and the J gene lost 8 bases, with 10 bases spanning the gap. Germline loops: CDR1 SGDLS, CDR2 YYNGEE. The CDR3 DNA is TGTGCCAGCAGGGACGACAGGGAAGCTTTCTTT. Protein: CASRDDREAFF.

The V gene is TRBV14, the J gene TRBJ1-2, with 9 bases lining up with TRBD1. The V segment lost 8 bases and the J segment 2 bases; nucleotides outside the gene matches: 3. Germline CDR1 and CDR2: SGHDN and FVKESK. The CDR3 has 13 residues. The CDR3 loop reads CASVGQGNYGYTF. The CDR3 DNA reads TGTGCCAGCGTCGGACAGGGGAACTATGGCTACACCTTC. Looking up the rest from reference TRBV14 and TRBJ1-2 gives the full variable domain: EAGVTQFPSHSVIEKGQTVTLRCDPISGHDNLYWYRRVMGKEIKFLLHFVKESKQDESGMPNNRFLAERTGGTYSTLKVQPAELEDSGVYFCASVGQGNYGYTFGSGTRLTVV.

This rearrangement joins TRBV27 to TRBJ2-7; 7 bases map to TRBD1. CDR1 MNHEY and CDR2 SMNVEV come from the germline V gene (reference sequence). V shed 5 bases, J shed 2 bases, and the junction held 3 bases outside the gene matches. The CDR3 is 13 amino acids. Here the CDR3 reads CASSPTGPYEQYF. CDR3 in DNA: TGTGCCAGCAGTCCGACAGGGCCCTACGAGCAGTACTTC.

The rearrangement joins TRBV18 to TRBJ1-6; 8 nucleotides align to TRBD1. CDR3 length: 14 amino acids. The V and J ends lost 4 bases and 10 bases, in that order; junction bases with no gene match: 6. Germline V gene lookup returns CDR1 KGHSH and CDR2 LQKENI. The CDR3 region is CASSLATGGSPLHF. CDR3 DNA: TGTGCCAGCTCACTAGCAACAGGGGGATCACCCCTCCACTTT.

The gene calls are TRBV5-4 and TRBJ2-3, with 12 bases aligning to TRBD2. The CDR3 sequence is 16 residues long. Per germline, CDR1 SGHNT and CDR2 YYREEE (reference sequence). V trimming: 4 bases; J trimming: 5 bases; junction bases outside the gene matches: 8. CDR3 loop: CASSTRLAGVGDTQYF. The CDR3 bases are TGTGCCAGCAGCACCCGACTAGCGGGAGTGGGAGATACGCAGTATTTT.

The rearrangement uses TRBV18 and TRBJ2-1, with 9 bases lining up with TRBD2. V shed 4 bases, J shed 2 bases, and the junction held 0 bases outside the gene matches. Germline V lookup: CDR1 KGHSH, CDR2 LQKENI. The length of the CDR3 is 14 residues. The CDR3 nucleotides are TGTGCCAGCTCACTAGCGGGAGCCTACAATGAGCAGTTCTTC. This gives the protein CASSLAGAYNEQFF.

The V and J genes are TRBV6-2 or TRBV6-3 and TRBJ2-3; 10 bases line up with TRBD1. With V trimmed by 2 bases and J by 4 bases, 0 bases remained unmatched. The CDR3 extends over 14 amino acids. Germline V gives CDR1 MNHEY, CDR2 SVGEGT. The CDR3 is CASSYGQGADTQYF. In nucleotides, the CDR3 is TGTGCCAGCAGTTACGGACAGGGGGCAGATACGCAGTATTTT.